The 27 T cell receptor beta chains below all came from one sample that was sequenced in a study of blood T cells in healthy people across ages (dated by TCRdb to the mid-2010s). To prepare the library, 5' RACE was applied. Sequenced using an Illumina HiSeq 2500. A second PCR of about 7 to 12 cycles was run with a J-beta primer mix and a sample-barcoded 5' primer. In-frame beta chains were kept once TCRdb had trimmed the public reads at Q25 with fastp and called clones with MiXCR. Identical CDR3 proteins give one entry, which carries the most common genes and DNA. This sample gives some 1.6 million distinct CDR3 sequences in total; about 31% of them show up just once. The ten biggest clones cover over 9% of the sample. The sample comprised blood. These receptors all come from a woman in her twenties or thirties in good health.

Regarding this clonotype: One end of the junction does not line up with germline, which may come from a read error. The chain is built from TRBV20-1 and TRBJ2-5; no definite D call. The germline V gene has CDR1 DFQATT and CDR2 SNEGSKA (reference sequence). This CDR3 has 14 residues. The CDR3 protein is CSARATRFQETLYF. The CDR3, as DNA: TGCAGTGCTAGAGCAACACGGTTCCAAGAGACCCTGTACTTC.

The chain is built from TRBV12-3 or TRBV12-4 and TRBJ2-4; D is unresolved. The J call may not be correct, given that the DNA end is closer to TRBJ2-7. This CDR3 has 13 residues. The CDR3 nucleotides are TGTGCCAGCAGTTTACAGGTGTTCTACGAGCAGTACTTC. This encodes CASSLQVFYEQYF.

V usage is TRBV20-1 and J usage is TRBJ2-3; the D is unclear. The CDR3 is 11 amino acids. V was shortened by 7 bases and J by 6 bases, with 11 bases between the two germline ends. Germline CDR1 and CDR2: DFQATT and SNEGSKA (reference sequence). The CDR3 here is CSVNLVDTQYF. The CDR3, as DNA: TGCAGTGTAAACCTAGTGGATACGCAGTATTTT.

The chain couples TRBV24-1 to TRBJ1-2, with D unresolved. Germline assignment: CDR1 KGHDR and CDR2 SFDVKD. The CDR3 extends over 12 amino acids. Trimming removed 4 bases at V and 8 bases at J, with 10 bases between. CDR3 nucleotide sequence: TGTGCCACCAGTGACCCGATCACGGGCTACACCTTC. This sequence encodes CATSDPITGYTF.

This clonotype turned up a few times. The CDR3 DNA reads as TGTGCCAGCAGCACAGGACTAGCGTCCTACGAGCAGTACTTC. Encoded protein: CASSTGLASYEQYF. V is TRBV7-2 and J is TRBJ2-7; 9 bases map to TRBD2. V lost 5 bases, J lost 1 base, and 3 bases stayed unmatched. The germline V gene has CDR1 SGHTA and CDR2 FQGNSA. There are 14 residues in the CDR3.

There are many counts of this clonotype. The chain links TRBV20-1 to TRBJ2-5; 7 nucleotides agree with TRBD1. Germline V gene data show CDR1 as DFQATT and CDR2 as SNEGSKA (reference sequence). V was clipped by 6 bases and J by 1 base; unmatched bases: 8. The CDR3 runs 14 residues. CDR3 sequence reads: CSAPLGTAQETQYF. CDR3 in DNA: TGCAGTGCCCCTCTGGGGACAGCCCAAGAGACCCAGTACTTC.

V usage is TRBV20-1 and J usage is TRBJ2-1, with 10 bases matching TRBD1. J gave up 6 bases and V 5 bases, and 4 bases lay outside the gene matches. The CDR3 loop spans 13 amino acids. Looked up from germline, CDR1 is DFQATT and CDR2 is SNEGSKA (reference sequence). The CDR3 region is CSAYRDRGNEQFF. CDR3 nucleotide sequence: TGCAGTGCTTACCGGGACAGGGGCAATGAGCAGTTCTTC.

The chain employs TRBV28 and TRBJ2-4, with D possibly called TRBD1 or TRBD2 (5 bases each). The CDR3 is made up of 14 amino acids. The germline V gene encodes CDR1 MDHEN and CDR2 SYDVKM. Trimming took off 3 bases at V and 5 bases at J, with 11 bases between the two ends. CDR3 residues: CASSLGVKENIQYF. The CDR3 DNA follows: TGTGCCAGCAGTTTGGGGGTAAAGGAAAACATTCAGTACTTC. The full variable domain, rest sourced from reference TRBV28 and TRBJ2-4, is DVKVTQSSRYLVKRTGEKVFLECVQDMDHENMFWYRQDPGLGLRLIYFSYDVKMKEKGDIPEGYSVSREKKERFSLILESASTNQTSMYLCASSLGVKENIQYFGAGTRLSVL.

In this sample, this clonotype turned up many times. The chain employs TRBV29-1 and TRBJ2-1, with 7 bases identical to TRBD2. There are 11 residues in the CDR3. Germline V gene sequence: CDR1 SQVTM, CDR2 ANQGSEA. V shed 8 bases, J shed 6 bases, and the junction held 4 bases outside the gene matches. CDR3 nucleotide sequence: TGCAGCACCACTAGCGTCAATGAGCAGTTCTTC. This sequence encodes CSTTSVNEQFF.

This chain uses TRBV6-5 with TRBJ1-1; maybe TRBD1 (5 bases). Between the trimmed V and J ends, which lost 2 bases and 1 base, there was a span of 26 bases. Per germline, CDR1 MNHEY and CDR2 SVGAGI. The CDR3 runs 20 residues. This CDR3 reads CASSYTGAGRWSVGNTEAFF. The CDR3, as DNA: TGTGCCAGCAGTTACACAGGAGCGGGAAGGTGGTCAGTGGGGAACACTGAAGCTTTCTTT.

This clonotype came up a few times. CDR3 nucleotide sequence: TGTGCCAGCAGCTTGGACAGCCTGGGGGGTGGGACGCAGTATTTT. It is translated as CASSLDSLGGGTQYF. The chain recombines TRBV7-8 with TRBJ2-3; either TRBD1 or TRBD2 may supply D (6 bases each). Germline lookup yields CDR1 SGHVS and CDR2 FQNEAQ. CDR3 size: 15 residues. V lost 3 bases and J lost 9, with 19 bases in between.

The chain joins TRBV20-1 to TRBJ1-4; D is unresolved. CDR1 and CDR2 (germline): DFQATT, SNEGSKA (reference sequence). The CDR3 sequence is 14 residues long. CDR3 DNA sequence: TGCAGCGCCGTGCGAAACAGAAATAATGAAAAACTGTTTTTT. This translates into CSAVRNRNNEKLFF.

The V gene is TRBV6-4, the J gene TRBJ2-1; the match to TRBD2 covers 12 bases. This CDR3 spans 15 amino acids. Trimming removed 2 bases from V and 10 bases from J; junction bases left unmatched: 6. Germline values: CDR1 MRHNA, CDR2 SNTAGT. The CDR3 DNA sequence: TGTGCCAGCAGTGACCAACCGGGACTAGCGGGCGAGCAGTTCTTC. This translates into CASSDQPGLAGEQFF.

In this sample, this clonotype turned up a few times. J is TRBJ2-1 and V is TRBV5-5; 10 bases agree with TRBD2. J lost 2 bases, V lost 6 bases, and 8 bases had no gene match. Germline V gene lookup returns CDR1 SGHKS and CDR2 YYEKEE (reference sequence). This CDR3 comprises 16 residues. The CDR3 DNA is TGTGCCAGCAAAGGGGGGCTAGCGGGGGCCTACAATGAGCAGTTCTTC. Protein product: CASKGGLAGAYNEQFF.

This clonotype has only a few counts. It may be a read error: a sequence one base away is much more abundant. CDR3 nucleotides: TGTGCCAGCAGCTTAGAGGGATGTAAGACCCAGTACTTC. Translated: CASSLEGCKTQYF. This chain uses TRBV7-2 with TRBJ2-5; no clear D. The CDR3 is made up of 13 amino acids. The ends were cut back, 1 base at V and 6 bases at J, with 9 bases in the middle. Germline V gene data show CDR1 as SGHTA and CDR2 as FQGNSA.

The gene calls are TRBV15 and TRBJ2-5; D not certain. With 0 bases removed from V and 7 bases from J, the gap between germline ends came to 6 bases. Germline loops: CDR1 LNHNV, CDR2 YYDKDF (reference sequence). The CDR3 runs to 12 residues. The CDR3 loop is CATSRELGTQYF. The CDR3 nucleotides are TGTGCCACCAGCAGAGAGCTAGGGACCCAGTACTTC.

This clonotype has at least ten counts. This chain connects TRBV27 to TRBJ2-3, with 9 nucleotides matching TRBD2. This CDR3 has 16 amino acids. Germline V gene sequence: CDR1 MNHEY, CDR2 SMNVEV (reference sequence). Germline trimming cut 2 bases from V and 6 bases from J; bases unmatched to any gene: 9. CDR3 protein: CASSLRTRGGPDTQYF. The CDR3 DNA reads TGTGCCAGCAGTTTAAGGACGCGGGGGGGCCCTGATACGCAGTATTTT.

The gene calls are TRBV20-1 and TRBJ2-5, with TRBD2 matching over 7 bases. The CDR3 consists of 14 residues. Germline CDR1 reads DFQATT; CDR2 reads SNEGSKA (reference sequence). Trimming took 6 bases from V and 3 from J; bases not matched to a gene: 10. The CDR3 sequence is CSAVGRTEKETQYF. The CDR3 nucleotides are TGCAGTGCCGTCGGGAGGACGGAAAAAGAGACCCAGTACTTC.

V is TRBV12-3 or TRBV12-4 and J is TRBJ2-7, with D perhaps given as TRBD1 or TRBD2 (5 bases each). The CDR3 spans 14 residues. The V and J ends lost 6 bases and 0 bases respectively, with 12 bases between them. In DNA, the CDR3 is TGTGCCAGCAGGGCCGGGGCGAGCTCCTACGAGCAGTACTTC. This sequence encodes CASRAGASSYEQYF.

This CDR3 reads CAWSVQRSRNEKLFF. CDR3 nucleotides: TGTGCCTGGAGTGTACAAAGGTCGAGGAATGAAAAACTGTTTTTT. J is TRBJ1-4 and V is TRBV30; D gene unclear. The CDR3 is 15 residues long. V shed 0 bases and J shed 5 bases, with 13 bases lying between them. Per germline, CDR1 GTSNPN and CDR2 SVGIG (reference sequence).

The chain joins TRBV29-1 to TRBJ2-3, with D perhaps given as TRBD1 or TRBD2 (5 bases each). Trimming stripped 7 bases from V and 0 bases from J, with 14 bases between. Germline-derived CDR1 and CDR2 are SQVTM and ANQGSEA. There are 14 residues in the CDR3. CDR3 DNA: TGCAGCGCAAGGGGAGCCCCTAGCACAGATACGCAGTATTTT. Amino acids: CSARGAPSTDTQYF.

V is TRBV10-3 and J is TRBJ1-2; TRBD1 might be the D (6 bases). CDR1 and CDR2 (germline): ENHRY, SYGVKD. CDR3 length equals 15 residues. Trimming took 6 bases from V and 1 from J, leaving 15 bases between them. Written as DNA, the CDR3 is TGTGCCATCAGGCCACAGGGTTCCCTTAACTATGGCTACACCTTC. This gives the protein CAIRPQGSLNYGYTF.

This chain connects TRBV3-1 to TRBJ2-5, with no clear D. The J call could be wrong; TRBJ2-7 is a better fit for the DNA end. In germline, CDR1 is LGHDT, CDR2 YNNKEL (reference sequence). This CDR3 is 14 amino acids long. Here the CDR3 reads CASSQTGPPYEQYF. Here the CDR3 DNA reads TGTGCCAGCAGCCAAACGGGCCCCCCCTACGAGCAGTACTTC.

The rearrangement links TRBV5-1 to TRBJ2-7; the match to TRBD2 covers 8 bases. CDR3 length equals 15 residues. The V gene end was trimmed by 3 bases and the J gene end by 5 bases; junction bases not matched to a gene: 10. Germline V gene data show CDR1 as SGHRS and CDR2 as YFSETQ. The CDR3 DNA reads as TGCGCCAGCAGCTCCCCTGCGGGAGGCCTAAACGAGCAGTACTTC. Amino acids: CASSSPAGGLNEQYF.

This clonotype was found a few times. V and J are TRBV27 and TRBJ1-6; D is unclear. Germline CDR1 reads MNHEY; CDR2 reads SMNVEV (reference sequence). Trimming shortened V by 7 bases and J by 9 bases, and 10 bases separated the two germline ends. This CDR3 is 12 amino acids long. CDR3 nucleotide sequence: TGTGCCAGCACCAGATATGGTTCACCCCTCCACTTT. As protein: CASTRYGSPLHF.

The chain employs TRBV27 and TRBJ1-1, with TRBD1 matching 7 bases. Germline trimming cut 1 base from V and 3 bases from J; bases unmatched to any gene: 5. The CDR3 sequence is 15 residues long. Germline V gene sequence: CDR1 MNHEY, CDR2 SMNVEV (reference sequence). CDR3 loop: CASSLLGGAYTEAFF. The CDR3, as DNA: TGTGCCAGCAGTTTATTAGGGGGCGCGTACACTGAAGCTTTCTTT.

This clonotype has just a few counts. This clone may be a read error of a much larger clone one base away. The V and J genes are TRBV20-1 and TRBJ2-5; no firm D call. Trimming cost V 5 bases and J 2 bases, with 6 bases left between them. From germline, CDR1 is DFQATT and CDR2 SNEGSKA (reference sequence). The CDR3 is made up of 11 amino acids. CDR3 nucleotides: TGCAGTGCTTGGGCACAAGAGACCCAGTACTTC. Its protein product is CSAWAQETQYF.